A selection of T cell receptor beta chains follows, all from one sample in a study of cytomegalovirus exposure and HLA in healthy donors. Here immunoSEQ multiplex PCR was the method, and the copy in TCRdb shows in-frame clones only, minus some. The table includes about 160,000 clones, 80% detected once. Sequenced input: PBMCs. Every receptor here comes from a man younger than 45 in good health and CMV-seronegative. CDR3s include the opening cysteine and the closing phenylalanine or tryptophan. Each record gives: V gene, D gene, J gene, clone size, CDR3 DNA, CDR3 protein. D genes are given only for firm matches. Part of the rows lack a size; the others show once, few, many or a class for expanded clones.

v_call: TRBV6-5; d_call: TRBD1; j_call: TRBJ2-1; clone_size: .; cdr3_nt: TGTGCCAGCAGTAGGGACAGATACAATGAGCAGTTCTTC; cdr3_aa: CASSRDRYNEQFF
v_call: TRBV6-5; d_call: .; j_call: TRBJ2-2; clone_size: .; cdr3_nt: TGTGCCAGCAGCCGCGCGGGGGCGGGCACCGGGGAGCTGTTTTTT; cdr3_aa: CASSRAGAGTGELFF
v_call: TRBV7-6; d_call: TRBD2; j_call: TRBJ2-7; clone_size: .; cdr3_nt: TGTGCCAGCAGCGCCGGGGGCGGGGGGGACTCCTACGAGCAGTACTTC; cdr3_aa: CASSAGGGGDSYEQYF
v_call: TRBV29-1; d_call: TRBD2; j_call: TRBJ2-7; clone_size: .; cdr3_nt: TGCAGCGTTGTTTTAGCGGGGGGCTACGAGCAGTACTTC; cdr3_aa: CSVVLAGGYEQYF
v_call: TRBV9; d_call: TRBD1; j_call: TRBJ2-3; clone_size: .; cdr3_nt: TGTGCCAGCAGCAAGAGACAGGGGGGGACAGATACGCAGTATTTT; cdr3_aa: CASSKRQGGTDTQYF
v_call: TRBV28; d_call: .; j_call: TRBJ2-7; clone_size: few; cdr3_nt: TGTGCCAGCCTGACAACCTCCTACGAGCAGTACTTC; cdr3_aa: CASLTTSYEQYF
v_call: TRBV5-1; d_call: TRBD2; j_call: TRBJ2-1; clone_size: .; cdr3_nt: TGCGCCAGCATCATGGGGACTAGCGGGGACAATGAGCAGTTCTTC; cdr3_aa: CASIMGTSGDNEQFF
v_call: TRBV6-5; d_call: .; j_call: TRBJ1-1; clone_size: .; cdr3_nt: TGTGCCAGCAGTTACTCCCGTATCGACACTGAAGCTTTCTTT; cdr3_aa: CASSYSRIDTEAFF
v_call: TRBV2; d_call: .; j_call: TRBJ1-1; clone_size: .; cdr3_nt: TGTGCCAGCAGTGAAGCGCTTCGAGACCCCGGAGGAGCTGAAGCTTTCTTT; cdr3_aa: CASSEALRDPGGAEAFF
v_call: TRBV30; d_call: .; j_call: TRBJ2-6; clone_size: .; cdr3_nt: TGTGCCTGGAGTGTAGATACAGGGGCCAACGTCCTGACTTTC; cdr3_aa: CAWSVDTGANVLTF
v_call: TRBV5-1; d_call: TRBD1; j_call: TRBJ1-1; clone_size: .; cdr3_nt: TGCGCCAGCAGCCTCGGACAGGCTTTCCAGAACACTGAAGCTTTCTTT; cdr3_aa: CASSLGQAFQNTEAFF
v_call: TRBV7-3; d_call: .; j_call: TRBJ2-2; clone_size: few; cdr3_nt: TGTGCCAGCAGCCTTCGTGGGCCCTCGAACACCGGGGAGCTGTTTTTT; cdr3_aa: CASSLRGPSNTGELFF
v_call: TRBV7-9; d_call: TRBD1; j_call: TRBJ1-4; clone_size: .; cdr3_nt: TGTGCCAGCAGGTCCGGGACAGGGGAGGAAAAACTGTTTTTT; cdr3_aa: CASRSGTGEEKLFF
v_call: TRBV4-3; d_call: TRBD1; j_call: TRBJ1-2; clone_size: .; cdr3_nt: TGCGCCAGCAGCTGGGGAGAAGGGACAGCTAACTATGGCTACACCTTC; cdr3_aa: CASSWGEGTANYGYTF
v_call: TRBV11-2; d_call: .; j_call: TRBJ1-2; clone_size: .; cdr3_nt: TGTGCCAGCCTCCCTTTGAGACTAGGCCCTAACTATGGCTACACCTTC; cdr3_aa: CASLPLRLGPNYGYTF
v_call: TRBV27; d_call: .; j_call: TRBJ2-1; clone_size: .; cdr3_nt: TGTGCCAGCAGTCTACAGGTGGTGAATGAGCAGTTCTTC; cdr3_aa: CASSLQVVNEQFF
v_call: TRBV9; d_call: TRBD2; j_call: TRBJ2-1; clone_size: .; cdr3_nt: TGTGCCAGCAGCGATAGCGGGCATAGCTCCTACAATGAGCAGTTCTTC; cdr3_aa: CASSDSGHSSYNEQFF
v_call: TRBV6-5; d_call: .; j_call: TRBJ1-5; clone_size: .; cdr3_nt: TGTGCCAGCAGTTACTACAGGGGCAATCAGCCCCAGCATTTT; cdr3_aa: CASSYYRGNQPQHF
v_call: TRBV28; d_call: .; j_call: TRBJ1-2; clone_size: .; cdr3_nt: TGTGCCAGCAGTTTATGGGCTGGGCCGTCCTTTGATGGCTACACCTTC; cdr3_aa: CASSLWAGPSFDGYTF
v_call: TRBV7-6; d_call: .; j_call: TRBJ1-3; clone_size: .; cdr3_nt: TGTGCCAGCAGCTTACGGGTAGAGGCTGGAAACACCATATATTTT; cdr3_aa: CASSLRVEAGNTIYF
v_call: TRBV13; d_call: TRBD1; j_call: TRBJ1-1; clone_size: .; cdr3_nt: TGTGCCAGCAACTCCGCCGGGACAGGGGGAGGCACTGAAGCTTTCTTT; cdr3_aa: CASNSAGTGGGTEAFF
v_call: TRBV7-2; d_call: .; j_call: TRBJ1-6; clone_size: .; cdr3_nt: TGTGCCAGCAGCCGGAATTCACCCCTCCACTTT; cdr3_aa: CASSRNSPLHF
v_call: TRBV11-2; d_call: .; j_call: TRBJ1-4; clone_size: .; cdr3_nt: TGTGCCAGCAGCTTAAGTACGGAGTTAAGTGAAAAACTGTTTTTT; cdr3_aa: CASSLSTELSEKLFF
v_call: TRBV28; d_call: .; j_call: TRBJ1-2; clone_size: .; cdr3_nt: TGTGCCAGCAGTTTCAGGGGAAACGGCTACACCTTC; cdr3_aa: CASSFRGNGYTF
v_call: TRBV30; d_call: .; j_call: TRBJ2-7; clone_size: .; cdr3_nt: TGTGCCTGGAGTAACATGGAGCAGTACTTC; cdr3_aa: CAWSNMEQYF
v_call: TRBV9; d_call: .; j_call: TRBJ1-1; clone_size: .; cdr3_nt: TGTGCCAGCAGCGCGGCAGGGAAGGGCACTGAAGCTTTCTTT; cdr3_aa: CASSAAGKGTEAFF
v_call: TRBV30; d_call: TRBD1; j_call: TRBJ1-5; clone_size: .; cdr3_nt: TGTGCCTGGACCGCGGGACAGAGCGGCAATCAGCCCCAGCATTTT; cdr3_aa: CAWTAGQSGNQPQHF
v_call: TRBV7-2; d_call: TRBD1; j_call: TRBJ1-1; clone_size: .; cdr3_nt: TGTGCCAGCAGCCCCGAGGGGGCTAAAGCTTTCTTT; cdr3_aa: CASSPEGAKAFF
v_call: TRBV2; d_call: .; j_call: TRBJ1-4; clone_size: .; cdr3_nt: TGTGCCACTCAGGGCCCAACTAATGAAAAACTGTTTTTT; cdr3_aa: CATQGPTNEKLFF
v_call: TRBV30; d_call: .; j_call: TRBJ1-5; clone_size: .; cdr3_nt: TGTGCCTGGAGTGTAGTACTCGGGGGGCTTCGCAATCAGCCCCAGCATTTT; cdr3_aa: CAWSVVLGGLRNQPQHF
v_call: TRBV19; d_call: TRBD1; j_call: TRBJ1-6; clone_size: .; cdr3_nt: TGTGCCAGTAGGACAGGGGGCGGTAATTCACCCCTCCACTTT; cdr3_aa: CASRTGGGNSPLHF
v_call: TRBV6-4; d_call: .; j_call: TRBJ2-1; clone_size: many; cdr3_nt: TGTGCCAGCAGTGAATCAGGGAACAATGAGCAGTTCTTC; cdr3_aa: CASSESGNNEQFF
v_call: TRBV28; d_call: TRBD2; j_call: TRBJ2-1; clone_size: .; cdr3_nt: TGTGCCAGCAGTTTGAACGGGAGGGAGCAAGAGCAGTTCTTC; cdr3_aa: CASSLNGREQEQFF
v_call: TRBV7-2; d_call: .; j_call: TRBJ2-1; clone_size: .; cdr3_nt: TGTGCCAGCAGCCCTGCAGGATACAATGAGCAGTTCTTC; cdr3_aa: CASSPAGYNEQFF
v_call: TRBV13; d_call: TRBD1; j_call: TRBJ2-2; clone_size: .; cdr3_nt: TGTGCCAGCAGCTCGACAGGGGCTTACACCGGGGAGCTGTTTTTT; cdr3_aa: CASSSTGAYTGELFF
v_call: TRBV6-1; d_call: .; j_call: TRBJ2-6; clone_size: .; cdr3_nt: TGTGCCAGCAGTGAAGCGCTGGGCAACTCTGGGGCCAACGTCCTGACTTTC; cdr3_aa: CASSEALGNSGANVLTF
v_call: TRBV5-6; d_call: TRBD1; j_call: TRBJ1-6; clone_size: few; cdr3_nt: TGTGCCAGCAGTCTGGACAGGGGAAGTGGTAAGAGAAATTCACCCCTCCACTTT; cdr3_aa: CASSLDRGSGKRNSPLHF
v_call: TRBV2; d_call: .; j_call: TRBJ2-1; clone_size: .; cdr3_nt: TGTGCCAGCCAGGGGGGTGGACACCCTTTGGATGAGCAGTTCTTC; cdr3_aa: CASQGGGHPLDEQFF
v_call: TRBV5-6; d_call: .; j_call: TRBJ2-7; clone_size: .; cdr3_nt: TGTGCCAGCAGCTTGGAGAGGGGGAGCTCCTACGAGCAGTACTTC; cdr3_aa: CASSLERGSSYEQYF
v_call: TRBV19; d_call: .; j_call: TRBJ2-7; clone_size: few; cdr3_nt: TGTGCCAGTACTTCTGGGGAGATCTACGAGCAGTACTTC; cdr3_aa: CASTSGEIYEQYF
v_call: TRBV10-1; d_call: TRBD1; j_call: TRBJ2-7; clone_size: .; cdr3_nt: TGCGCCAGCGCTCGGACAGGGGCCCGCGAGCAGTACTTC; cdr3_aa: CASARTGAREQYF
v_call: TRBV27; d_call: .; j_call: TRBJ1-5; clone_size: .; cdr3_nt: TGTGCCAGCAGTTTTCCAGGGAGCAATCAGCCCCAGCATTTT; cdr3_aa: CASSFPGSNQPQHF
v_call: TRBV19; d_call: TRBD2; j_call: TRBJ2-5; clone_size: .; cdr3_nt: TGTGCCAGTAGTATGTTTCCCCTAGCGGGGGTCTCAGGGCCGACCCAGTACTTC; cdr3_aa: CASSMFPLAGVSGPTQYF
v_call: TRBV27; d_call: .; j_call: TRBJ2-1; clone_size: .; cdr3_nt: TGTGCCAGCAGTTTCTTCCCATCCCGGAGGGACCGGGGCTACAATGAGCAGTTCTTC; cdr3_aa: CASSFFPSRRDRGYNEQFF
v_call: TRBV18; d_call: TRBD2; j_call: TRBJ2-3; clone_size: .; cdr3_nt: TGTGCCAGCTCACCACTGCCAACAGCGGGAGGAGCAGATACGCAGTATTTT; cdr3_aa: CASSPLPTAGGADTQYF
v_call: TRBV7-8; d_call: .; j_call: TRBJ1-5; clone_size: .; cdr3_nt: TGTGCCAGCAGCTTAGCTTCCCGTCAGCCCCAGCATTTT; cdr3_aa: CASSLASRQPQHF
v_call: TRBV10-3; d_call: TRBD2; j_call: TRBJ2-1; clone_size: .; cdr3_nt: TGTGCCATCAGTGAGACTCGTAGAGCGGGAGAGTACAATGAGCAGTTCTTC; cdr3_aa: CAISETRRAGEYNEQFF
v_call: TRBV9; d_call: TRBD1; j_call: TRBJ1-2; clone_size: .; cdr3_nt: TGTGCCAGCAGCACTCAAGGACAGGAATATGGCTACACCTTC; cdr3_aa: CASSTQGQEYGYTF
v_call: TRBV21-1; d_call: .; j_call: TRBJ1-5; clone_size: .; cdr3_nt: TGTGCCAGCAGCAAAAGTCAAGGGGAATATAGCAATCAGCCCCAGCATTTT; cdr3_aa: CASSKSQGEYSNQPQHF
v_call: TRBV15; d_call: .; j_call: TRBJ1-1; clone_size: .; cdr3_nt: TGTGCCACCAGCGAGTTGGGGGGGGACATACCGAAATTTAACACTGAAGCTTTCTTT; cdr3_aa: CATSELGGDIPKFNTEAFF
v_call: TRBV5-4; d_call: .; j_call: TRBJ2-7; clone_size: .; cdr3_nt: TGTGCCAGCAGCTCGTTGGACAGATCCTACGAGCAGTACTTC; cdr3_aa: CASSSLDRSYEQYF